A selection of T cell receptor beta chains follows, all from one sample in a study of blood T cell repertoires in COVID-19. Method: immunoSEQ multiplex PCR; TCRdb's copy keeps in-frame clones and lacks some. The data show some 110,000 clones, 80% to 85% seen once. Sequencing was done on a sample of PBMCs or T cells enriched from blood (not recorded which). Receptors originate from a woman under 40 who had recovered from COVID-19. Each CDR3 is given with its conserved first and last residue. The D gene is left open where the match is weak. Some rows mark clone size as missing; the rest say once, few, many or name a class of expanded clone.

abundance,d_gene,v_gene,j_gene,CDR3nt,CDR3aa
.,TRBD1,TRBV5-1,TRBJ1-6,TGCGCCAGCAGCTTGGAAGGGACAGTCCGTTCACCCCTCCACTTT,CASSLEGTVRSPLHF
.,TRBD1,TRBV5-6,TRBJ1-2,TGTGCCAGCAGCAAATCACGGGACAGGACGCTAGTAAACTATGGCTACACCTTC,CASSKSRDRTLVNYGYTF
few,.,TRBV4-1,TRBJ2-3,TGCGCCAGCAGCCAAGCAGGGTTGTCGACAGATACGCAGTATTTT,CASSQAGLSTDTQYF
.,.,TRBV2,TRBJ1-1,TGTGCCAGCAGTGAACGTGGACTTCCATCTGAAGCTTTCTTT,CASSERGLPSEAFF
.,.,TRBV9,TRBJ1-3,TGTGCCAGCAGCACGACAGCTTTCTCTGGAAACACCATATATTTT,CASSTTAFSGNTIYF
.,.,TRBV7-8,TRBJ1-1,TGTGCCAGCAGCGCCCTCCGGGGGAAGAACACTGAAGCTTTCTTT,CASSALRGKNTEAFF
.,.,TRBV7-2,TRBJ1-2,TGTGCCAGCAGCTTAGATAAGGGGTTCTATGGCTACACCTTC,CASSLDKGFYGYTF
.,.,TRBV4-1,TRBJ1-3,TGCGCCAGCAGCCAAGTCTCGACAGCAGGAAACACCATATATTTT,CASSQVSTAGNTIYF
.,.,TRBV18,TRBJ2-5,TGTGCCAGCTCACTTTCGGGAGAGACCCAGTACTTC,CASSLSGETQYF
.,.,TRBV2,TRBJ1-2,TGTGCCAGCAGTCGTTCGTCTGGCTACACCTTC,CASSRSSGYTF
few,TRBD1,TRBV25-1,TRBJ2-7,TGTGCCAGCAGTCGAACGGGACAGGGGTACGAGCAGTACTTC,CASSRTGQGYEQYF
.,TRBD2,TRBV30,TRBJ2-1,TGTGCCTGGAGTGTCGGGACTACCCGATGGTCCGAGCAGTTCTTC,CAWSVGTTRWSEQFF
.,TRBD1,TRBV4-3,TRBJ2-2,TGCGCCAGCAGCCTAGGGACAGGGGTGAGGACCGGGGAGCTGTTTTTT,CASSLGTGVRTGELFF
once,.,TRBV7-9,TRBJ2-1,TGTGCCAGCAGCTTAGACGCGGGGACCACCTACAATGAGCAGTTCTTC,CASSLDAGTTYNEQFF
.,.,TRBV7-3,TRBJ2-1,TGTGCCAGCAGCTTAAGCCTAGCCTCCTACAATGAGCAGTTCTTC,CASSLSLASYNEQFF
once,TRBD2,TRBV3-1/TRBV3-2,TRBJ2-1,TGTGCCAGCAGCCAGACTAGCGGTTACAATGAGCAGTTCTTC,CASSQTSGYNEQFF
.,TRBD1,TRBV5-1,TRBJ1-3,TGCGCCAGCAGCTTGGGACAGGGGGCTTCTGGAAACACCATATATTTT,CASSLGQGASGNTIYF
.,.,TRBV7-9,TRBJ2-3,TGTGCCAGCAGCTTAGGGGGGCAAGATACGCAGTATTTT,CASSLGGQDTQYF
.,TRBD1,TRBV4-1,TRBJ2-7,TGCGCCAGCAGCCAAGCCGGGACAGGGATCTACGAGCAGTACTTC,CASSQAGTGIYEQYF
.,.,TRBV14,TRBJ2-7,TGTGCCAGCAGCCCCAGGGTCTTCTACGAGCAGTACTTC,CASSPRVFYEQYF
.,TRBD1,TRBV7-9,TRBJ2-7,TGTGCCAGCACCCCGACAGGGGGACCCTACGAGCAGTACTTC,CASTPTGGPYEQYF
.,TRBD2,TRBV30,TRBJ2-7,TGTGCCTCGCGGGGGGTTCGGGACGAGCAGTACTTC,CASRGVRDEQYF
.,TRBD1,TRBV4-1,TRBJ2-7,TGCGCCAGCAGCCGCGGGACAGGGGGGAGGGAGCAGTACTTC,CASSRGTGGREQYF
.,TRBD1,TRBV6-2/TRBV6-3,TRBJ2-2,TGTGCCAGCAGTCGAGGACAGGTCGGGGAGCTGTTTTTT,CASSRGQVGELFF
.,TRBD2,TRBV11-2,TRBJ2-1,TGTGCCAGCAGCTTAAAAGCGGGAGGGTTTGAGCAGTTCTTC,CASSLKAGGFEQFF
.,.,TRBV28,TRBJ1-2,TGTGCCAGCACCGACATTAACTATGGCTACACCTTC,CASTDINYGYTF
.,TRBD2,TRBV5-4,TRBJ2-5,TGTGCCAGCAGCCTAGGTAGCGGGACTACGGAGACCCAGTACTTC,CASSLGSGTTETQYF
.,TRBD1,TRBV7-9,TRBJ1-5,TGTGCCAGCAGCTTAGGGACAGGGACGGGGTATAGCAATCAGCCCCAGCATTTT,CASSLGTGTGYSNQPQHF
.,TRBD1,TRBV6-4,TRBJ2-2,TGTGCCAGCAGTGCCGGACAGGACACCGGGGAGCTGTTTTTT,CASSAGQDTGELFF
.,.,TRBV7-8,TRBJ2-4,TGTGCCAGCAGCTTATTCGCGGCAGATCTAGCCAAAAACATTCAGTACTTC,CASSLFAADLAKNIQYF
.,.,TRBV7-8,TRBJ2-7,TGTGCCAGCAGCCTTCTCGGACAGTCCTACGAGCAGTACTTC,CASSLLGQSYEQYF
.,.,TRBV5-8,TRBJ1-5,TGTGCCAGCAGCTTAGGGGCCATCCCTGGGAATCAGCCCCAGCATTTT,CASSLGAIPGNQPQHF
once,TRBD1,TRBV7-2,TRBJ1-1,TGTGCCAGCAGTCGGGACAGGGGGGACACTGAAGCTTTCTTT,CASSRDRGDTEAFF
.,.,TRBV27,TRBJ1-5,TGTGCCAGCAGTTACTCGACCGGGGGCAATCAGCCCCAGCATTTT,CASSYSTGGNQPQHF
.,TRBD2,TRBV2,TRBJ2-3,TGTGCCAGCAGTGGGACTAGCGGGGGAGGTACGCAGTATTTT,CASSGTSGGGTQYF
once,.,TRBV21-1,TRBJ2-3,TGTGCCAGCAGCAAAAGGGGGACTAGCGGGAGATGGAACACAGATACGCAGTATTTT,CASSKRGTSGRWNTDTQYF
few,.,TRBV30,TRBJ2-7,TGTGCCTGGAATGACGGGTTCTACGAGCAGTACTTC,CAWNDGFYEQYF
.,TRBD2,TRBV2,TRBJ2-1,TGTGCCAGCAGTGAAGCGCGGCTAGCGGGAGTCTACAATGAGCAGTTCTTC,CASSEARLAGVYNEQFF
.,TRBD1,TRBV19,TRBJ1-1,TGTGCCAGTAAAAGGGACAGGGGGCACACTGAAGCTTTCTTT,CASKRDRGHTEAFF
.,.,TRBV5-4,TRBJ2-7,TGTGCCAGCAGCTTTTTCGCGGAAACGGGCTACGAGCAGTACTTC,CASSFFAETGYEQYF
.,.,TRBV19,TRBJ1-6,TGTGCCAGTAGTATCTTGCGGGGAGCACCCCTCCACTTT,CASSILRGAPLHF
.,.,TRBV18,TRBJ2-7,TGTGCCAGCTCACCCGACTCCCTCGGAGAGCAGTACTTC,CASSPDSLGEQYF